These 2 T cell receptor beta chains were all obtained from the same sample, sequenced in a study of blood T cell repertoires in COVID-19. Libraries were prepared by immunoSEQ multiplex PCR; TCRdb keeps only in-frame clonotypes and omits some of them. The sample records around 80,000 clones, about three quarters being singletons. Sequenced material: peripheral blood. The source is an elderly woman with active or convalescent COVID-19.

The chain couples TRBV9 to TRBJ2-5; D is possibly TRBD1 (6 bases). This CDR3 comprises 14 residues. The ends were cut back, 0 bases at V and 3 bases at J, with 9 bases in the middle. Germline lookup yields CDR1 SGDLS and CDR2 YYNGEE. For the CDR3, the DNA is TGTGCCAGCAGCGTAGGGACAGAGGAAGAGACCCAGTACTTC. This encodes CASSVGTEEETQYF.

This clone has a count of ten or more. The J gene is TRBJ1-6, the V gene TRBV30; 11 bases line up with TRBD1. The germline V gene encodes CDR1 GTSNPN and CDR2 SVGIG (reference sequence). Trimming took 3 bases from V and 9 from J; bases not matched to a gene: 7. The CDR3 runs 15 residues. This chain's CDR3 is CAWSLPGTGGSPLHF. The CDR3 DNA reads as TGTGCCTGGAGCCTCCCGGGGACAGGGGGTTCACCCCTCCACTTT.